Shown below are 30 T cell receptor beta chains from a single sample sequenced in a study of Graves' ophthalmopathy and Graves' hyperthyroidism. Scientists amplified the TCR beta CDR3 regions from RNA transcripts. HTBI primers served in a first-round RT-PCR, which a second-round multiplex PCR followed. A single record per CDR3 protein comes from TCRdb applying MiXCR to the multiplex PCR reads. In the table there are 580,000 or so distinct CDR3 sequences, 39% of which are singletons. The sample comprised peripheral blood or thyroid tissue (not recorded which). The receptor source for this set is an adult man with Graves' hyperthyroidism.

This clonotype was seen more than once but under ten times. V is TRBV6-5 and J is TRBJ1-1, with D perhaps matching TRBD1 (5 bases). The V end was cut by 0 bases, the J end by 7 bases, with 12 bases between. The length of the CDR3 is 14 residues. Germline V gives CDR1 MNHEY, CDR2 SVGAGI. CDR3 DNA: TGTGCCAGCAGTTACTCGGGGGAAGAGGATGAAGCTTTCTTT. Protein: CASSYSGEEDEAFF.

This clonotype has more than one count but fewer than ten. The V call is TRBV3-1, the J call TRBJ2-7; maybe TRBD2 (6 bases). The CDR3 has 12 amino acids. Trimming cost V 2 bases and J 6 bases, with 8 bases left between them. From germline, CDR1 is LGHDT and CDR2 YNNKEL (reference sequence). The CDR3 loop reads CASSQKTSEQYF. DNA of the CDR3: TGTGCCAGCAGCCAAAAGACTAGCGAGCAGTACTTC.

This clonotype came up many times. The chain recombines TRBV13 with TRBJ2-7; 12 nucleotides agree with TRBD2. The V gene end was trimmed by 5 bases and the J gene end by 2 bases; junction bases not matched to a gene: 4. Germline CDR1 and CDR2: PRHDT and FYEKMQ (reference sequence). The CDR3 loop spans 15 amino acids. CDR3 sequence reads: CASSIRTSGTYEQYF. In nucleotides, the CDR3 is TGTGCCAGCAGCATAAGGACTAGCGGGACCTACGAGCAGTACTTC.

In DNA form, the CDR3 reads TGTGCCAGCAGCTTACTCCCAGGGAGCTCCTACGAGCAGTACTTC. Its translation is CASSLLPGSSYEQYF. This rearrangement joins TRBV7-2 to TRBJ2-7; TRBD1 or TRBD2 may be the D gene (5 bases each). The V end lost 2 bases, the J end lost 0 bases, and 11 bases lay between the germline ends. The germline V gene has CDR1 SGHTA and CDR2 FQGNSA. The CDR3 spans 15 residues.

This clonotype was counted once. The CDR3 reads CASSTPGYGELFF. The CDR3 DNA sequence: TGTGCCAGTAGTACCCCAGGGTATGGGGAGCTGTTTTTT. The V gene is TRBV19, the J gene TRBJ2-2; a weak D match, TRBD1 (5 bases). Looked up from germline, CDR1 is LNHDA and CDR2 is SQIVND (reference sequence). The CDR3 length is 13 residues. Trimming stripped 4 bases from V and 8 bases from J, with 11 bases between. The full variable domain, in which reference TRBV19 and TRBJ2-2 provide the parts outside the CDR3, is DGGITQSPKYLFRKEGQNVTLSCEQNLNHDAMYWYRQDPGQGLRLIYYSQIVNDFQKGDIAEGYSVSREKKESFPLTVTSAQKNPTAFYLCASSTPGYGELFFGEGSRLTVL.

This rearrangement joins TRBV29-1 to TRBJ2-7; D is unresolved. Germline V gives CDR1 SQVTM, CDR2 ANQGSEA. CDR3 length: 11 amino acids. This chain's CDR3 is CSLVRGYEQYF. The CDR3 nucleotides read TGCAGTTTAGTACGTGGGTACGAGCAGTACTTC.

The chain is built from TRBV10-3 and TRBJ1-5, with D possibly TRBD1 on 6 matching bases. CDR3 size: 17 residues. V gave up 1 base and J gave up 0 bases, with 13 bases separating them. CDR1 and CDR2 from the germline V gene are ENHRY and SYGVKD. The CDR3 sequence: CAISEFIPGDSNQPQHF. As DNA, the CDR3 is TGTGCCATCAGTGAGTTCATTCCAGGGGATAGCAATCAGCCCCAGCATTTT.

The sample holds many counts of this clonotype. The chain combines TRBV29-1 with TRBJ1-2, with a tentative D call TRBD1 (6 bases). Trimming took 5 bases from V and 8 from J, leaving 15 bases between them. This CDR3 is 12 amino acids long. Germline V gene data show CDR1 as SQVTM and CDR2 as ANQGSEA. The DNA of the CDR3 is TGCAGCGTTCGACGGGGGCTGGAAGGCTACACCTTC. It specifies CSVRRGLEGYTF.

This clonotype was seen a handful of times. This chain uses TRBV19 with TRBJ1-2; the match to TRBD1 covers 9 bases. The CDR3 covers 14 residues. With 7 bases clipped from V and 6 bases from J, the junction kept 9 bases outside the gene matches. Per germline, CDR1 LNHDA and CDR2 SQIVND (reference sequence). DNA for the CDR3: TGTGCCAGTATGAGGACAGGGGACTTTAATGGCTACACCTTC. It encodes CASMRTGDFNGYTF.

This clonotype was picked up many times. The chain carries TRBV4-1 and TRBJ2-7; D is tentatively TRBD1 or TRBD2 (5 bases each). V dropped 2 bases and J dropped 3 bases, with 11 bases sitting between them. Germline V lookup: CDR1 MGHRA, CDR2 YSYEKL. CDR3 length equals 14 residues. CDR3 region: CASSQRDVSYEQYF. The CDR3 nucleotides read TGCGCCAGCAGCCAAAGGGACGTCAGCTACGAGCAGTACTTC.

The chain combines TRBV5-1 with TRBJ2-1; 9 nucleotides line up with TRBD1. The CDR3 is 15 amino acids. J gave up 2 bases and V 4 bases, and 4 bases lay outside the gene matches. Germline V lookup: CDR1 SGHRS, CDR2 YFSETQ. The CDR3 loop is CASSKDRGTYNEQFF. CDR3 coding DNA: TGCGCCAGCAGCAAAGACAGGGGGACCTACAATGAGCAGTTCTTC.

Notes on this clonotype: This could be a read error, since a much larger clone is one nucleotide away. The V call is TRBV10-2, the J call TRBJ1-1; D uncertain. The V end lost 2 bases, the J end lost 3 bases, and 7 bases lay between the germline ends. This CDR3 has 13 residues. Per the germline V gene, CDR1 is WSHSY and CDR2 is SAAADI. In DNA form, the CDR3 reads TGCGCCAGCAGTGAGGACGGGGACACTGAAGCTTTCTTT. It yields the protein CASSEDGDTEAFF.

This clonotype appeared many times. The chain has TRBV6-2 or TRBV6-3 and TRBJ2-7; no firm D call. The length of the CDR3 is 14 residues. CDR1 is MNHEY, CDR2 SVGEGT, per germline. V was cut by 1 base and J by 3 bases, with 10 bases left in between. This CDR3 reads CASSYFPSFYEQYF. The CDR3, as DNA: TGTGCCAGCAGTTACTTCCCTTCCTTCTACGAGCAGTACTTC.

This clonotype turned up a few times. The chain joins TRBV30 to TRBJ1-2; 9 positions match TRBD1. The CDR3 length is 13 residues. The trim removed 5 bases at V and 8 bases at J, leaving 9 bases unmatched. Germline CDR1 and CDR2: GTSNPN and SVGIG (reference sequence). The CDR3 coding sequence is TGTGCCTGGCGCTCCGGGACAGGGATCGGCTACACCTTC. Amino acid sequence: CAWRSGTGIGYTF.

In its sample, this clonotype was seen a few times. This rearrangement joins TRBV29-1 to TRBJ2-4, with a weak D call TRBD2 (6 bases). V gave up 7 bases and J gave up 2 bases, with 15 bases separating them. Germline CDR1 reads SQVTM; CDR2 reads ANQGSEA. CDR3 size: 14 residues. The CDR3 protein is CSGAGIGSKNIQYF. For the CDR3, the DNA is TGCAGCGGGGCGGGAATAGGGTCCAAAAACATTCAGTACTTC.

The sample holds one count of this clonotype. The chain combines TRBV12-3 or TRBV12-4 with TRBJ2-7; TRBD1 aligns across 10 bases. The CDR3 spans 15 residues. V dropped 5 bases and J dropped 4; count of bases not matched to a gene: 8. Here the CDR3 DNA reads TGTGCCAGCAGTCCCCGGGACAGGGGAGAGTACGAGCAGTACTTC. Protein: CASSPRDRGEYEQYF.

The gene calls are TRBV24-1 and TRBJ2-5; 8 nucleotides line up with TRBD2. Germline CDR1 is KGHDR and CDR2 is SFDVKD. This CDR3 is built from 15 residues. The junction had 13 bases not matched to a gene; V was cut back by 9 bases and J by 5 bases. The CDR3 DNA reads TGTGCCACCGCCCCCCGGACTAGCAACAATGAGACCCAGTACTTC. Amino acids: CATAPRTSNNETQYF.

This clonotype was counted many times. This chain connects TRBV20-1 to TRBJ1-6, with a tentative D call TRBD1 (6 bases). The CDR3 spans 15 residues. V lost 1 base and J 10 bases, leaving 17 bases between the germline ends. Looked up from germline, CDR1 is DFQATT and CDR2 is SNEGSKA (reference sequence). This CDR3 is CSARGVGRGHSPLHF. The CDR3 coding sequence is TGCAGTGCTAGAGGGGTCGGCAGGGGACACTCACCCCTCCACTTT.

V and J are TRBV19 and TRBJ1-1; 10 positions match TRBD1. Trimming at V came to 6 bases and at J to 1 base, leaving 11 bases not matched to a gene. The CDR3 totals 17 residues. Per germline, CDR1 LNHDA and CDR2 SQIVND (reference sequence). DNA for the CDR3: TGTGCCAGTAGCCTCGGGACAGGGGTTTGGGAGAACACTGAAGCTTTCTTT. This codes for CASSLGTGVWENTEAFF.

This clonotype was recorded a few times. The chain is built from TRBV5-8 and TRBJ2-3; tentative D call: TRBD2 (6 bases). The germline V gene encodes CDR1 SGHTS and CDR2 YDEGEE. The CDR3 sequence is 15 residues long. V was cut by 2 bases and J by 2 bases, with 12 bases left in between. CDR3 protein: CASSLRGYPTDTQYF. In DNA form, the CDR3 reads TGTGCCAGCAGCTTACGGGGGTACCCCACAGATACGCAGTATTTT.

This clonotype was counted at least ten times. The V gene is TRBV6-5, the J gene TRBJ2-7; D possibly uses TRBD1 or TRBD2 (5 bases each). The V and J ends lost 4 bases and 2 bases respectively, with 12 bases between them. Germline CDR1 MNHEY, CDR2 SVGAGI. The CDR3 has 14 amino acids. CDR3 in amino acids: CASSFRDGPYEQYF. The CDR3 nucleotides read TGTGCCAGCAGTTTTCGGGACGGCCCCTACGAGCAGTACTTC.

This clonotype has ten or more counts. The chain recombines TRBV19 with TRBJ1-2, with unresolved D. The CDR3 totals 14 residues. Germline CDR1 reads LNHDA; CDR2 reads SQIVND (reference sequence). Trimming cost V 9 bases and J 4 bases, with 18 bases left between them. The CDR3 DNA reads TGTGCCAGCCAAGAGAGTGGAGCAACCTATGGCTACACCTTC. It yields the protein CASQESGATYGYTF.

This clonotype came up a few times. The V gene is TRBV19, the J gene TRBJ1-1, with D possibly matching TRBD1 (5 bases). CDR3 size: 11 residues. Germline CDR1 LNHDA, CDR2 SQIVND (reference sequence). Trimming took 9 bases from V and 10 from J, leaving 15 bases between them. The CDR3 here is CASRTKGAAFF. The CDR3 coding sequence is TGTGCCAGCAGGACAAAGGGAGCAGCTTTCTTT.

A word on this clonotype: As the CDR3 is not closed by the conserved phenylalanine or tryptophan, this likely results from a read error. It is unclear where the CDR3 begins or ends on the DNA, so no DNA is shown, and the CDR3 is as TCRdb lists it. The chain uses TRBV6-1 and TRBJ2-5. Including both end residues, the CDR3 is 8 amino acids long. Germline V CDR1 and CDR2: MNHNS, SASEGT. CDR3 sequence reads: CASSAYLP.

V is TRBV3-1 and J is TRBJ1-2, with D hard to call. V was shortened by 4 bases and J by 8 bases, with 14 bases between the two germline ends. Germline V CDR1 and CDR2: LGHDT, YNNKEL (reference sequence). The CDR3 length is 13 residues. The CDR3, as DNA: TGTGCCAGCAGCCCTGAGGGAAAGGGCGGCTACACCTTC. It is translated as CASSPEGKGGYTF.

This clonotype was recorded a few times. The CDR3, as DNA: TGTGCCAGCAGTTTCCCCGCCGCGCAGGAGAACACCGGGGAGCTGTTTTTT. It codes for CASSFPAAQENTGELFF. The rearrangement links TRBV12-3 or TRBV12-4 to TRBJ2-2, with D unresolved. The CDR3 is 17 amino acids. Trimming removed 3 bases from V and 1 base from J, with 15 bases in between.

This clonotype was picked up one time. The chain carries TRBV7-4 and TRBJ2-5, with 9 nucleotides matching TRBD2. There are 14 residues in the CDR3. The germline gives CDR1 SGHVT, CDR2 SQSDAQ. J lost 7 bases, V lost 6 bases, and 9 bases had no gene match. CDR3 residues: CASRRGAGGRTQYF. CDR3 DNA sequence: TGTGCCAGCAGAAGGGGAGCGGGGGGAAGGACCCAGTACTTC. The variable domain in full, with the rest retrieved from reference TRBV7-4 and TRBJ2-5, is GAGVSQSPRYKVAKRGRDVALRCDSISGHVTLYWYRQTLGQGSEVLTYSQSDAQRDKSGRPSGRFSAERPERSVSTLKIQRTEQGDSAVYLCASRRGAGGRTQYFGPGTRLLVL.

Only a few counts were recorded for this clonotype. The V and J genes are TRBV5-4 and TRBJ2-6, with D unclear. CDR1 SGHNT and CDR2 YYREEE come from the germline V gene (reference sequence). The CDR3 sequence is 14 residues long. The DNA for the CDR3 is TGTGCAACCACGGAGAGCGCTGGGGCCAACGTCCTGACTTTC. This sequence encodes CATTESAGANVLTF.

The rearrangement links TRBV6-1 to TRBJ2-5; tentative D call: TRBD2 (7 bases). Trimming stripped 8 bases from V and 4 bases from J, with 11 bases between. CDR1 and CDR2 (germline): MNHNS, SASEGT. CDR3 length: 12 amino acids. The chain's CDR3 is CASGGARETQYF. CDR3 bases: TGTGCCAGCGGGGGGGCCCGAGAGACCCAGTACTTC.

On this clonotype: A much larger clone differs from this one at a single base, so this may be a read error. V and J are TRBV10-3 and TRBJ1-3; no firm D call. Germline V lookup: CDR1 ENHRY, CDR2 SYGVKD. This CDR3 has 16 amino acids. The CDR3 protein is CTISGGGQSSGNTIYF. CDR3 DNA sequence: TGTACCATCAGTGGCGGTGGGCAGAGCTCTGGAAACACCATATATTTT.